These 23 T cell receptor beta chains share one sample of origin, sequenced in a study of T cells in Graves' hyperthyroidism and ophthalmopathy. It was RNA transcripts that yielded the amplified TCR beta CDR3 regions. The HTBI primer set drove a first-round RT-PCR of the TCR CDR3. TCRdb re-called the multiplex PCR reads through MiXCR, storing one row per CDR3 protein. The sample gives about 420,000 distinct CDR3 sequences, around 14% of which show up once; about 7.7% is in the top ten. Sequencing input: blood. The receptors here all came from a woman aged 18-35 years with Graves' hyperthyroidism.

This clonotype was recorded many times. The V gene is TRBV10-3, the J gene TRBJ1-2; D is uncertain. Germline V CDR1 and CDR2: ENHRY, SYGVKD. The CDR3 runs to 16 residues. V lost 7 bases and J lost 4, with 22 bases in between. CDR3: CAITGGFGQQGYGYTF. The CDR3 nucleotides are TGTGCCATCACTGGAGGGTTCGGGCAGCAAGGCTATGGCTACACCTTC.

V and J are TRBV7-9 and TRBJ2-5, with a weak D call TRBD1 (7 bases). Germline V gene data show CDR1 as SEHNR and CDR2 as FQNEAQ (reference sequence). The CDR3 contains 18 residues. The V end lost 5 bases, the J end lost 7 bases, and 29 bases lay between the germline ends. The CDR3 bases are TGTGCCAGCAGCCCATATTCCCCCGGGACAGCTGAGGAGGGGACCCAGTACTTC. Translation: CASSPYSPGTAEEGTQYF.

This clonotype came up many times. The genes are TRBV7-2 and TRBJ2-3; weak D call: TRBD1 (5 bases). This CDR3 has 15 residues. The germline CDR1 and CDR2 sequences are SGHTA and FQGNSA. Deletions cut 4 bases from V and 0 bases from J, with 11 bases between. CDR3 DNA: TGTGCCAGCAGCTACAGGTTTTCTAGCACAGATACGCAGTATTTT. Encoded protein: CASSYRFSSTDTQYF.

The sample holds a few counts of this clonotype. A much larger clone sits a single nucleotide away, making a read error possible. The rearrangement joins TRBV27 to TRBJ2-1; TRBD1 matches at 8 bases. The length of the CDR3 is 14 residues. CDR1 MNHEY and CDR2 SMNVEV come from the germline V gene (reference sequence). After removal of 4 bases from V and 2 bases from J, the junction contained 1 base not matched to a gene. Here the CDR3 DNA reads TGTGCCAGCAGTTGGGACAGGACCTACAATGAGCAGTTCTTC. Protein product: CASSWDRTYNEQFF.

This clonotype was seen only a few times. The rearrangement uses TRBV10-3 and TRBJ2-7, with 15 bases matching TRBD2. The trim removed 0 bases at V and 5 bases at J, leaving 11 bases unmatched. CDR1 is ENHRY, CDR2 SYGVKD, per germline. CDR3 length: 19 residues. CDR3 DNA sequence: TGTGCCATCAGTGAGTCGAAAATTGGACTAGCGGGAGGGTACAACGAGCAGTACTTC. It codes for CAISESKIGLAGGYNEQYF.

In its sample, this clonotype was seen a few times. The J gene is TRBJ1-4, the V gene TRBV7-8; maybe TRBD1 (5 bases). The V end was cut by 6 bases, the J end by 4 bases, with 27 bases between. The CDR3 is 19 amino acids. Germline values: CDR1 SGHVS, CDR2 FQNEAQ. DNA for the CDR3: TGTGCCAGCAGGGGGGAGGGCGTGAGCGGGCCTCATAATAATGAAAAACTGTTTTTT. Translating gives CASRGEGVSGPHNNEKLFF.

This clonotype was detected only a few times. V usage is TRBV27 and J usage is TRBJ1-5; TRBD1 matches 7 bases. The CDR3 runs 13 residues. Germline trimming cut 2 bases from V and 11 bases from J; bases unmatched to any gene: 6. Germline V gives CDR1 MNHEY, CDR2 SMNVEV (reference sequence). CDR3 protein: CASSLDRAASQHF. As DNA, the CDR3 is TGTGCCAGCAGTTTAGACAGGGCCGCTTCCCAGCATTTT.

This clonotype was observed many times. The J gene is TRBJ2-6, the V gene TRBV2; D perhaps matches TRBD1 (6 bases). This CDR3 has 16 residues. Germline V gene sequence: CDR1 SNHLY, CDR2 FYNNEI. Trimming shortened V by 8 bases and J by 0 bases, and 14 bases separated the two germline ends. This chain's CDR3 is CASGAGDTSGANVLTF. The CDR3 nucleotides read TGTGCCAGCGGGGCAGGGGATACCTCTGGGGCCAACGTCCTGACTTTC.

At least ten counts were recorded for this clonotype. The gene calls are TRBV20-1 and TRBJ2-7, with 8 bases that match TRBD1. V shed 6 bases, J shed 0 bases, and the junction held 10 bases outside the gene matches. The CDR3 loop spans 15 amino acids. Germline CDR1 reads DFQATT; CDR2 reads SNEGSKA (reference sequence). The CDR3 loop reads CSAKPGQVSSYEQYF. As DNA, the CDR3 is TGCAGTGCGAAACCGGGACAGGTTAGCTCCTACGAGCAGTACTTC.

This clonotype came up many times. CDR3: CASSLAFWGSMNTEAFF. CDR3 nucleotide sequence: TGTGCCAGCAGCTTAGCATTTTGGGGAAGCATGAACACTGAAGCTTTCTTT. This rearrangement joins TRBV11-3 to TRBJ1-1; no reliable D call. Trimming pared 1 base from V and 0 bases from J, leaving 15 bases between. The length of the CDR3 is 17 residues. Germline lookup yields CDR1 SGHNT and CDR2 YENEEA.

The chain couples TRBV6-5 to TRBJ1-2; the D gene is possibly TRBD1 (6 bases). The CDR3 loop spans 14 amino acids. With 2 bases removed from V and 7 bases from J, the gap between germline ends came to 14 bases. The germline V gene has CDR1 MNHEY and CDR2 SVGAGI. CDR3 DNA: TGTGCCAGCAGTTACGACCACAGGGCGGGTGGCTACACCTTC. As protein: CASSYDHRAGGYTF.

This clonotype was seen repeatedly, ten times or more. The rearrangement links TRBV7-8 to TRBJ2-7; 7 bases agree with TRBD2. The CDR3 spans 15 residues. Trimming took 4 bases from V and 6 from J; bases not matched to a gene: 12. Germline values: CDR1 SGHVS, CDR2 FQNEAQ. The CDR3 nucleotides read TGTGCCAGCAGCTGGGAGGGGCCCGGGGCGGGCGAGCAGTACTTC. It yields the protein CASSWEGPGAGEQYF.

CDR3 protein: CSAPGGGGGYTF. The CDR3, as DNA: TGCAGCGCCCCGGGTGGGGGAGGTGGCTACACCTTC. This chain uses TRBV29-1 with TRBJ1-2; D perhaps matches TRBD1 (5 bases). In germline, CDR1 is SQVTM, CDR2 ANQGSEA. CDR3 size: 12 residues. The ends were cut back, 7 bases at V and 7 bases at J, with 16 bases in the middle.

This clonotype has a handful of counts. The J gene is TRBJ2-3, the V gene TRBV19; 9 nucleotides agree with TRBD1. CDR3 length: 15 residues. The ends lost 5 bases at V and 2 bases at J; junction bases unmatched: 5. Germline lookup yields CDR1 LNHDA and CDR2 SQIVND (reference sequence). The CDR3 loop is CASSFRDRVTDTQYF. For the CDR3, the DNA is TGTGCCAGTAGTTTCCGGGACAGGGTCACAGATACGCAGTATTTT.

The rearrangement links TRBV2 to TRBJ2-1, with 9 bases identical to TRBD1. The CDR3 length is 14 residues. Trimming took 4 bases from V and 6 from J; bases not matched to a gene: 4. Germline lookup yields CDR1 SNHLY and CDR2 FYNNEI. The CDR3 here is CASSGTGDFNEQFF. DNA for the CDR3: TGTGCCAGCAGTGGGACAGGGGATTTCAATGAGCAGTTCTTC.

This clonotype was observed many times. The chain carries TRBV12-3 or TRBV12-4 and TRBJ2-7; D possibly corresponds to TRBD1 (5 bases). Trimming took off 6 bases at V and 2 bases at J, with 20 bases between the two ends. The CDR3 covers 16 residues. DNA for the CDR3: TGTGCCAGCAGCAAATTAGGGGCTACCTTGCCCTACGAGCAGTACTTC. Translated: CASSKLGATLPYEQYF.

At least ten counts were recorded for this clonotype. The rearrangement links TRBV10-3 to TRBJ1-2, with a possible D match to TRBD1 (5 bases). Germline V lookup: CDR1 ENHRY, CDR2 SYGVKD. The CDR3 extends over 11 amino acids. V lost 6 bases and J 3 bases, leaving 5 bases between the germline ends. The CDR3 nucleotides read TGTGCCATCAGACAGGACTATGGCTACACCTTC. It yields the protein CAIRQDYGYTF.

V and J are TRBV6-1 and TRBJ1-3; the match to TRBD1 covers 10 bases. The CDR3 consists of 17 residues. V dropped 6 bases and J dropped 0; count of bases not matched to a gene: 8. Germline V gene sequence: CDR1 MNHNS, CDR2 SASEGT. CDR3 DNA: TGTGCCAGCAGATGGGGACAGGGGAAAATCTCTGGAAACACCATATATTTT. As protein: CASRWGQGKISGNTIYF.

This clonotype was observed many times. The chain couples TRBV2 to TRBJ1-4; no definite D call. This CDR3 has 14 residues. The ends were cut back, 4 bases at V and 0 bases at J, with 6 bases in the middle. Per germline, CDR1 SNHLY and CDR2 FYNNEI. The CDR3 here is CASSVTATNEKLFF. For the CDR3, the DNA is TGTGCCAGCAGTGTAACCGCAACTAATGAAAAACTGTTTTTT.

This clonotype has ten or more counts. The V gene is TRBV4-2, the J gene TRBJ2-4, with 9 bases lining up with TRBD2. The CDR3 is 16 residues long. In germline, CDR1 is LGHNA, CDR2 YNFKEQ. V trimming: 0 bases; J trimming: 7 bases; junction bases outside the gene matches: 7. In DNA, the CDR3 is TGTGCCAGCAGCCAAGATGAGGCGGGAGGGGCGAACATTCAGTACTTC. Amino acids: CASSQDEAGGANIQYF.

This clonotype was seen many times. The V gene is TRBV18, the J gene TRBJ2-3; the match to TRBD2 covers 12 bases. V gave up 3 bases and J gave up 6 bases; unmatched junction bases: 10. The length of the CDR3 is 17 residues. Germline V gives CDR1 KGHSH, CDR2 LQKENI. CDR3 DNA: TGTGCCAGCTCACCCGGAATAGGGACTAGCGGGCCCGATACGCAGTATTTT. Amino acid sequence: CASSPGIGTSGPDTQYF.

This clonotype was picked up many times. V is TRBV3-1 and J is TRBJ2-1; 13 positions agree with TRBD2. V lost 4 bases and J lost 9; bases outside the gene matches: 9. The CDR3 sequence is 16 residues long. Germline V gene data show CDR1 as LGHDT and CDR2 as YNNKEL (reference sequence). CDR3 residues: CASSLLGTSGTGEQFF. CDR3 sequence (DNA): TGTGCCAGCAGCCTCTTAGGGACTAGCGGGACGGGTGAGCAGTTCTTC.

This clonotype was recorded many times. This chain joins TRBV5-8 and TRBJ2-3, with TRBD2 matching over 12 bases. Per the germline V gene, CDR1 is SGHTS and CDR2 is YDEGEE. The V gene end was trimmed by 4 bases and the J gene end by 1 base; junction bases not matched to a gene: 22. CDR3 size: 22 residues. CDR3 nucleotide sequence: TGTGCCAGCAGCCGCTTTTTTTCTATGGGCCGACTAGCGGGAGACGGCACAGATACGCAGTATTTT. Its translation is CASSRFFSMGRLAGDGTDTQYF.